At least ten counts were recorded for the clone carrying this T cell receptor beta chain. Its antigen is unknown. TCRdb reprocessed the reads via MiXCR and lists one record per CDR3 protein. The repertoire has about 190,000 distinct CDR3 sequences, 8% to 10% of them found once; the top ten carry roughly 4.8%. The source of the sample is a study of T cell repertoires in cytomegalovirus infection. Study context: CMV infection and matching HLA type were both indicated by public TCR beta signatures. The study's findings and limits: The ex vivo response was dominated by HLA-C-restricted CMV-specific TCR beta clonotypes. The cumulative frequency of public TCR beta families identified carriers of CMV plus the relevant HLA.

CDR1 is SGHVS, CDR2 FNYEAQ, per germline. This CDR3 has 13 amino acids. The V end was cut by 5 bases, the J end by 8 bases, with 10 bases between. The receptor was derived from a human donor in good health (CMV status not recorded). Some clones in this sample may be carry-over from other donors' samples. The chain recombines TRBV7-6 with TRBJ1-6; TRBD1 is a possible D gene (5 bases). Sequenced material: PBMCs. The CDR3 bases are TGTGCCAGCAGCCGTGACAGACATTCACCCCTCCACTTT. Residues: CASSRDRHSPLHF.